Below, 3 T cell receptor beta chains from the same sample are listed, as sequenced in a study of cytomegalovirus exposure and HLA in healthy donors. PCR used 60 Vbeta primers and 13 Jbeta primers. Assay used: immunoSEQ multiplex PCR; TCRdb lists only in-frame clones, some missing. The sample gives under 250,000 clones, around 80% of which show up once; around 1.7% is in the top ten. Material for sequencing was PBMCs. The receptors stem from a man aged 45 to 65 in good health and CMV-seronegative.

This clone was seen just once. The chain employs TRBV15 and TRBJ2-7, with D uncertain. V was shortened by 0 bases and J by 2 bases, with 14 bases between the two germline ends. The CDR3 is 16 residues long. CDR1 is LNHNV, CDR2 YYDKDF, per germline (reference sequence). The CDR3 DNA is TGTGCCACCAGCAGAGATGGGCCGTACTCCACCTACGAGCAGTACTTC. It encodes CATSRDGPYSTYEQYF.

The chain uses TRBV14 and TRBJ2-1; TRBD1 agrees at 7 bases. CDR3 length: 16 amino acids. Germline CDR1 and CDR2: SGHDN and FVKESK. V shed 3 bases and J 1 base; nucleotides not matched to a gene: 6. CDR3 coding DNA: TGTGCCAGCAGCCAGCAGGGACAGCGATCCTACAATGAGCAGTTCTTC. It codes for CASSQQGQRSYNEQFF.

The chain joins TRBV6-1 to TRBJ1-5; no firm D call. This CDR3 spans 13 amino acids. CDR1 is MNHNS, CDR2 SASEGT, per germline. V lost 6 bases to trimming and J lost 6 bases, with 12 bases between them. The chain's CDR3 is CASRSMQAQPQHF. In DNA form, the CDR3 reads TGTGCCAGCAGATCGATGCAGGCTCAGCCCCAGCATTTT.